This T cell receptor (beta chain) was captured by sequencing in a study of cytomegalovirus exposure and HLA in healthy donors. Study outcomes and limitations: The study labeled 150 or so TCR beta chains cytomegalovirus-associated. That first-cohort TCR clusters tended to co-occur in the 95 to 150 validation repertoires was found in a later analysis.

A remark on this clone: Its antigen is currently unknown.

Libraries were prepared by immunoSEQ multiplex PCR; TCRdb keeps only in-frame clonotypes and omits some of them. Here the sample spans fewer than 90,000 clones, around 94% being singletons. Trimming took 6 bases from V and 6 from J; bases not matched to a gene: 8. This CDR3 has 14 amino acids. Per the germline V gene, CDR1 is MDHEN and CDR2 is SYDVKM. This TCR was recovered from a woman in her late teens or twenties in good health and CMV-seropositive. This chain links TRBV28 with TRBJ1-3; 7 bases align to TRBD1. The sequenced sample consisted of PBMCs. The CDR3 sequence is CASSHPGGPNTIYF. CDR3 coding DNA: TGTGCCAGCAGCCATCCAGGGGGGCCAAACACCATATATTTT.